These 8 T cell receptor beta chains came from one sample sequenced in a study of Ad26.COV2.S vaccination and SARS-CoV-2 variants. Repertoires were generated with immunoSEQ multiplex PCR, while TCRdb's copy carries only in-frame clones and drops some. The sample contains about 320,000 clones, about 82% of which appear only once. Treatment reported: some 20 received Ad26.COV2.S at low or high dose, single or two shots; a few received placebo; per-sample allocation not given. Vaccine and placebo recipients were sampled on day 63 after the first injection. The sample consisted of peripheral blood, taken in a trial of Ad26.COV2.S vaccine versus placebo. Every receptor here comes from a person between 18 and 59 years old who received the Ad26.COV2.S COVID-19 vaccine or a placebo.

This clone showed up just once. The rearrangement links TRBV9 to TRBJ1-5, with D maybe TRBD1 (5 bases). This CDR3 region has 16 residues. CDR1 SGDLS and CDR2 YYNGEE come from the germline V gene. V gave up 0 bases and J gave up 3 bases, with 13 bases separating them. This chain's CDR3 is CASSVGRGDHNQPQHF. The CDR3 DNA is TGTGCCAGCAGCGTAGGTCGAGGGGACCACAATCAGCCCCAGCATTTT.

Here the CDR3 reads CASGQGAYSPLHF. CDR3 DNA: TGTGCCAGCGGCCAGGGGGCTTATTCACCCCTCCACTTT. This chain connects TRBV6-2 or TRBV6-3 to TRBJ1-6; 8 bases are shared with TRBD1. The CDR3 has 13 amino acids. V lost 8 bases, J lost 8 bases, and 5 bases stayed unmatched. The germline V gene encodes CDR1 MNHEY and CDR2 SVGEGT.

The chain joins TRBV6-5 to TRBJ1-2; TRBD1 might be the D (5 bases). V gave up 8 bases and J gave up 5 bases, with 18 bases separating them. Germline V gene data show CDR1 as MNHEY and CDR2 as SVGAGI. The CDR3 is 14 amino acids. DNA of the CDR3: TGTGCCAGCCGAACCAACGGGGGTCGGTATGGCTACACCTTC. Protein product: CASRTNGGRYGYTF.

The rearrangement links TRBV9 to TRBJ2-2; D is ambiguous. V was clipped by 2 bases and J by 3 bases, with 11 bases between them. Looked up from germline, CDR1 is SGDLS and CDR2 is YYNGEE. The CDR3 is 15 residues long. The CDR3 bases are TGTGCCAGCAGCGTTCAGGCACCGGACACCGGGGAGCTGTTTTTT. Translated, it gives CASSVQAPDTGELFF.

The gene calls are TRBV6-2 or TRBV6-3 and TRBJ2-7; a possible D gene is TRBD2 (5 bases). Trimming left V 3 bases short and J 4 bases short, with 16 bases between. The CDR3 sequence is 15 residues long. Germline V gives CDR1 MNHEY, CDR2 SVGEGT. DNA of the CDR3: TGTGCCAGCAGTTATAGGTGGGTTGGGAGTTACGAGCAGTACTTC. Its translation: CASSYRWVGSYEQYF.

This rearrangement joins TRBV7-8 to TRBJ1-3; 7 bases line up with TRBD1. CDR1 is SGHVS and CDR2 is FQNEAQ in the germline V gene. This CDR3 is 21 amino acids long. Unmatched junction bases numbered 24, after V lost 6 bases and J lost 1 base. Written as DNA, the CDR3 is TGTGCCAGCAGAGAGACTCCAGTCCAGAGGGCGGGACAGCCATCTGGAAACACCATATATTTT. It translates to CASRETPVQRAGQPSGNTIYF.

V usage is TRBV7-9 and J usage is TRBJ1-2; D not resolved. There are 11 residues in the CDR3. V gave up 4 bases and J gave up 4 bases, with 4 bases separating them. CDR1 is SEHNR, CDR2 FQNEAQ, per germline (reference sequence). DNA of the CDR3: TGTGCCAGCAGCTCTGGCTATGGCTACACCTTC. Translation gives CASSSGYGYTF.

The chain is built from TRBV14 and TRBJ2-6; no clear D. CDR1 is SGHDN and CDR2 is FVKESK in the germline V gene. The length of the CDR3 is 16 residues. With 1 base removed from V and 0 bases from J, the gap between germline ends came to 7 bases. The DNA for the CDR3 is TGTGCCAGCAGCCAAGGAAGAGGCTCTGGGGCCAACGTCCTGACTTTC. Translated: CASSQGRGSGANVLTF.